What follows are 28 T cell receptor beta chains derived from one specimen sequenced in a study of shared clonotypes between healthy human individuals. Some clones are missing from TCRdb's copy, which holds only in-frame ones; the method was immunoSEQ multiplex PCR. The sample has roughly 2.5 million clones; around 94% are singletons. Sequencing was done on a sample of naive CD4+ T cells sorted from blood. Subset: CD45RA+ positively selected. The source of these receptors is a man aged 18-30 years in good health.

About this clone: The sample carries other DNA sequences with the same CDR3. The rearrangement uses TRBV7-2 and TRBJ2-7; no clear D gene. The CDR3 has 13 residues. The germline V and J ends were trimmed by 5 bases and 3 bases, with 11 bases remaining between them. The V gene's germline CDR1 is SGHTA and CDR2 FQGNSA. CDR3 nucleotides: TGTGCCAGCAGCCTGGACCGAGTCTACGAGCAGTACTTC. It is translated as CASSLDRVYEQYF.

The chain is built from TRBV7-8 and TRBJ1-1; D gene ambiguous. The length of the CDR3 is 14 residues. The germline gives CDR1 SGHVS, CDR2 FQNEAQ. V dropped 0 bases and J dropped 1 base, with 6 bases sitting between them. The CDR3 DNA reads as TGTGCCAGCAGCTTAGCGATTGCGAACACTGAAGCTTTCTTT. It codes for CASSLAIANTEAFF.

The chain joins TRBV5-1 to TRBJ2-3; 15 nucleotides match TRBD2. CDR3 length equals 16 residues. Germline CDR1 SGHRS, CDR2 YFSETQ. J gave up 6 bases and V 4 bases, and 6 bases lay outside the gene matches. CDR3 amino acids: CASSRGLAGGGDTQYF. CDR3 nucleotides: TGCGCCAGCAGCAGGGGACTAGCGGGGGGAGGTGATACGCAGTATTTT.

This clone was seen a single time. The genes are TRBV5-8 and TRBJ2-7; tentative D call: TRBD2 (5 bases). The CDR3 has 13 residues. Germline V lookup: CDR1 SGHTS, CDR2 YDEGEE. V dropped 1 base and J dropped 7 bases, with 12 bases sitting between them. This chain's CDR3 is CASSLYEGWEQYF. As DNA, the CDR3 is TGTGCCAGCAGCTTGTACGAGGGATGGGAGCAGTACTTC.

The CDR3 bases are TGTGCCTGGAGTCCTCCAAATGGGGCCAACGTCCTGACTTTC. It specifies CAWSPPNGANVLTF. The chain combines TRBV30 with TRBJ2-6, with D unresolved. This CDR3 contains 14 residues. Trimming pared 2 bases from V and 3 bases from J, leaving 8 bases between. Germline V gives CDR1 GTSNPN, CDR2 SVGIG (reference sequence).

Of note for this clone: Within the sample, other DNA sequences also encode this same CDR3. CDR3 protein: CASSSGSGETQYF. For the CDR3, the DNA is TGTGCCAGCAGCTCAGGGAGCGGAGAGACCCAGTACTTC. The rearrangement links TRBV11-2 to TRBJ2-5, with D perhaps given as TRBD1 or TRBD2 (5 bases each). The CDR3 spans 13 residues. V was clipped by 4 bases and J by 4 bases, with 10 bases between them. Germline V gives CDR1 SGHAT, CDR2 FQNNGV.

The chain uses TRBV30 and TRBJ2-7; 9 bases are a match to TRBD1. Germline loops: CDR1 GTSNPN, CDR2 SVGIG (reference sequence). This CDR3 is 14 amino acids long. V lost 6 bases and J lost 1; bases outside the gene matches: 7. The CDR3 sequence is CACFPGTGSYEQYF. DNA of the CDR3: TGTGCCTGTTTTCCCGGGACAGGGTCCTACGAGCAGTACTTC.

The chain links TRBV5-1 to TRBJ1-1; TRBD1 matches at 7 bases. The CDR3 consists of 14 residues. Germline V lookup: CDR1 SGHRS, CDR2 YFSETQ. Losses at the gene ends were 4 bases for V and 2 bases for J; bases not matched to a gene: 5. The CDR3 bases are TGCGCCAGCAGCGTGGGACAGTTAAACACTGAAGCTTTCTTT. Translation gives CASSVGQLNTEAFF.

The rearrangement uses TRBV19 and TRBJ2-2, with D possibly matching TRBD1 (7 bases). V lost 7 bases, J lost 1 base, and 19 bases lay in between. Looked up from germline, CDR1 is LNHDA and CDR2 is SQIVND (reference sequence). This CDR3 has 17 amino acids. CDR3 residues: CASIKEGRTGNTGELFF. The CDR3 nucleotides are TGTGCCAGTATAAAGGAGGGCCGGACAGGGAACACCGGGGAGCTGTTTTTT.

The V and J genes are TRBV7-9 and TRBJ2-2; D may be TRBD2 (5 bases). The CDR3 runs to 16 residues. Trimming cost V 3 bases and J 0 bases, with 11 bases left between them. Per germline, CDR1 SEHNR and CDR2 FQNEAQ (reference sequence). The CDR3 DNA is TGTGCCAGCAGCTTTTTCGGGAACGCGAACACCGGGGAGCTGTTTTTT. This sequence encodes CASSFFGNANTGELFF. Full variable domain (rest looked up from reference TRBV7-9 and TRBJ2-2): DTGVSQNPRHKITKRGQNVTFRCDPISEHNRLYWYRQTLGQGPEFLTYFQNEAQLEKSRLLSDRFSAERPKGSFSTLEIQRTEQGDSAMYLCASSFFGNANTGELFFGEGSRLTVL.

This chain links TRBV5-4 with TRBJ2-7, with TRBD2 matching over 11 bases. Per the germline V gene, CDR1 is SGHNT and CDR2 is YYREEE (reference sequence). Germline trimming cut 4 bases from V and 2 bases from J; bases unmatched to any gene: 2. The CDR3 is made up of 14 amino acids. CDR3 sequence reads: CASSHSGGAYEQYF. DNA of the CDR3: TGTGCCAGCAGCCATAGCGGGGGGGCCTACGAGCAGTACTTC.

V and J are TRBV6-6 and TRBJ2-7; 8 nucleotides line up with TRBD1. V dropped 6 bases and J dropped 5; count of bases not matched to a gene: 12. There are 15 residues in the CDR3. Germline V gene lookup returns CDR1 MNHNY and CDR2 SVGAGI (reference sequence). The CDR3 nucleotides read TGTGCCAGCAGCCCACCCGGCCGGACAGGGAACGAGCAGTACTTC. It codes for CASSPPGRTGNEQYF.

This sequence joins TRBV5-1 and TRBJ2-3, with 8 nucleotides matching TRBD2. CDR3 length equals 18 residues. Germline lookup yields CDR1 SGHRS and CDR2 YFSETQ. The V segment lost 2 bases and the J segment 3 bases; nucleotides outside the gene matches: 14. The CDR3, as DNA: TGCGCCAGCAGCTTACTTCGGGAGGGCCCTCGTTCAACAGATACGCAGTATTTT. Its translation is CASSLLREGPRSTDTQYF. The entire variable domain, with the rest obtained from reference TRBV5-1 and TRBJ2-3, is as follows: KAGVTQTPRYLIKTRGQQVTLSCSPISGHRSVSWYQQTPGQGLQFLFEYFSETQRNKGNFPGRFSGRQFSNSRSEMNVSTLELGDSALYLCASSLLREGPRSTDTQYFGPGTRLTVL.

This chain connects TRBV18 to TRBJ1-3, with no clear D. Germline assignment: CDR1 KGHSH and CDR2 LQKENI. V gave up 3 bases and J gave up 2 bases, with 17 bases separating them. The CDR3 extends over 17 amino acids. CDR3 in DNA: TGTGCCAGCTCACCCCCCTTTGAGAGAGGAGCTGGAAACACCATATATTTT. Translated: CASSPPFERGAGNTIYF.

This chain links TRBV10-2 with TRBJ1-1, with TRBD1 as a possible D gene (5 bases). This CDR3 has 13 amino acids. Germline CDR1 WSHSY, CDR2 SAAADI. The V and J ends lost 3 bases and 3 bases respectively, with 8 bases between them. Written as DNA, the CDR3 is TGCGCCAGCAGTGATACAGGAGACACTGAAGCTTTCTTT. It specifies CASSDTGDTEAFF.

This CDR3 is CASSLTGIGTDTQYF. Here the CDR3 DNA reads TGTGCCAGCAGTTTGACAGGGATCGGCACAGATACGCAGTATTTT. V is TRBV28 and J is TRBJ2-3, with 7 bases matching TRBD1. CDR3 length equals 15 residues. V lost 3 bases to trimming and J lost 1 base; unmatched junction nucleotides: 4. Germline assignment: CDR1 MDHEN and CDR2 SYDVKM. Based on the CDR3 plus reference TRBV28 and TRBJ2-3, the full variable domain is DVKVTQSSRYLVKRTGEKVFLECVQDMDHENMFWYRQDPGLGLRLIYFSYDVKMKEKGDIPEGYSVSREKKERFSLILESASTNQTSMYLCASSLTGIGTDTQYFGPGTRLTVL.

The CDR3 loop reads CASSRPGASYEQYF. The CDR3 nucleotides read TGTGCCAGCAGCCGCCCAGGGGCCTCCTACGAGCAGTACTTC. The genes are TRBV7-2 and TRBJ2-7, with D possibly being TRBD1 (6 bases). The V and J ends lost 5 bases and 0 bases respectively, with 11 bases between them. Per the germline V gene, CDR1 is SGHTA and CDR2 is FQGNSA. CDR3 length: 14 residues.

The chain has TRBV5-1 and TRBJ2-2; D is ambiguous. Germline V gene data show CDR1 as SGHRS and CDR2 as YFSETQ. The CDR3 is 14 residues long. With 1 base removed from V and 6 bases from J, the gap between germline ends came to 10 bases. CDR3 bases: TGCGCCAGCAGCTTGAATTCCCTTCCCGGGGAGCTGTTTTTT. It is translated as CASSLNSLPGELFF.

The chain uses TRBV4-3 and TRBJ2-3; D gene unclear. Germline CDR1 and CDR2: LGHNA and YSLEER. The CDR3 has 15 amino acids. Trimming stripped 0 bases from V and 0 bases from J, with 7 bases between. CDR3 in amino acids: CASSQDGSSTDTQYF. In nucleotides, the CDR3 is TGCGCCAGCAGCCAAGATGGCTCAAGCACAGATACGCAGTATTTT.

This chain links TRBV7-6 with TRBJ2-7, with D unclear. Germline assignment: CDR1 SGHVS and CDR2 FNYEAQ. Trimming cost V 2 bases and J 2 bases, with 10 bases left between them. There are 14 residues in the CDR3. The CDR3 DNA follows: TGTGCCAGCAGCTTAACGGTCGGAACCTACGAGCAGTACTTC. It encodes CASSLTVGTYEQYF.

The chain carries TRBV11-2 and TRBJ1-2, with D perhaps matching TRBD1 (5 bases). Trimming pared 6 bases from V and 6 bases from J, leaving 17 bases between. Germline V CDR1 and CDR2: SGHAT, FQNNGV. The CDR3 is 14 residues long. The CDR3 DNA follows: TGTGCCAGCAGTTCGACTTCGGGGGGAGATGGCTACACCTTC. Its translation is CASSSTSGGDGYTF.

CDR3 DNA: TGTGCCATCAAGAGCGGGAGTACAGATACGCAGTATTTT. As protein: CAIKSGSTDTQYF. The rearrangement joins TRBV10-3 to TRBJ2-3; 8 bases align to TRBD2. V lost 7 bases and J lost 3; bases outside the gene matches: 3. The germline V gene has CDR1 ENHRY and CDR2 SYGVKD. The length of the CDR3 is 13 residues.

The rearrangement uses TRBV19 and TRBJ1-6; 7 bases map to TRBD1. The germline CDR1 and CDR2 sequences are LNHDA and SQIVND (reference sequence). The CDR3 sequence is 18 residues long. Unmatched junction bases numbered 12, after V lost 7 bases and J lost 0 bases. The CDR3 here is CASTTEGGQYSYNSPLHF. The DNA for the CDR3 is TGTGCCAGTACCACCGAGGGGGGACAGTACTCCTATAATTCACCCCTCCACTTT.

The V and J genes are TRBV14 and TRBJ2-5, with a weak D call TRBD1 (6 bases). The ends were cut back, 5 bases at V and 1 base at J, with 8 bases in the middle. The CDR3 extends over 13 amino acids. Germline CDR1 SGHDN, CDR2 FVKESK. The CDR3 sequence: CASSNRAQETQYF. The CDR3 DNA sequence: TGTGCCAGCAGCAACAGGGCCCAAGAGACCCAGTACTTC. Drawing the rest from reference TRBV14 and TRBJ2-5, the complete variable domain is EAGVTQFPSHSVIEKGQTVTLRCDPISGHDNLYWYRRVMGKEIKFLLHFVKESKQDESGMPNNRFLAERTGGTYSTLKVQPAELEDSGVYFCASSNRAQETQYFGPGTRLLVL.

The V and J genes are TRBV10-3 and TRBJ2-3; either TRBD1 or TRBD2 may fit D (5 bases each). There are 12 residues in the CDR3. Germline V gene lookup returns CDR1 ENHRY and CDR2 SYGVKD. Trimming shortened V by 6 bases and J by 2 bases, and 6 bases separated the two germline ends. The CDR3 spells CAIRGPTDTQYF. As DNA, the CDR3 is TGTGCCATCAGGGGACCCACAGATACGCAGTATTTT.

In DNA, the CDR3 is TGTGCCAGCAGCTTGAGCAGGGGTGTGAACATTCAGTACTTC. Residues: CASSLSRGVNIQYF. The chain recombines TRBV5-6 with TRBJ2-4, with D tentatively TRBD1 (6 bases). Deletions cut 1 base from V and 7 bases from J, with 12 bases between. Germline assignment: CDR1 SGHDT and CDR2 YYEEEE. The CDR3 is 14 residues long. The complete variable domain, with remaining parts taken from reference TRBV5-6 and TRBJ2-4, reads DAGVTQSPTHLIKTRGQQVTLRCSPKSGHDTVSWYQQALGQGPQFIFQYYEEEERQRGNFPDRFSGHQFPNYSSELNVNALLLGDSALYLCASSLSRGVNIQYFGAGTRLSVL.

This clone was seen only a few times. Other DNA sequences of this sample code for an identical CDR3. CDR3 loop: CAISDGNQPQHF. Written as DNA, the CDR3 is TGTGCCATCAGTGACGGCAATCAGCCCCAGCATTTT. The V call is TRBV10-3, the J call TRBJ1-5, with D unresolved. Between the trimmed V and J ends, which lost 3 bases and 2 bases, there was a span of 2 bases. CDR3 length: 12 residues. Germline CDR1 is ENHRY and CDR2 is SYGVKD.

The V and J genes are TRBV28 and TRBJ1-5; no clear D gene. Germline CDR1 reads MDHEN; CDR2 reads SYDVKM. The V gene lost 7 bases and the J gene lost 2 bases, with 6 bases spanning the gap. The CDR3 consists of 12 residues. The CDR3 nucleotides are TGTGCCAGCACTGCCCGCAATCAGCCCCAGCATTTT. It is translated as CASTARNQPQHF.